A single sample is the source of the 20 T cell receptor beta chains below, sequenced in a study of CD8 T cells in Susac syndrome. Random hexamers served to reverse transcribe roughly 0.45 to 1 ug RNA. MiXCR, applied by TCRdb to the immunoSEQ multiplex PCR reads, yields one record per CDR3 protein. This sample has over 20,000 distinct CDR3 sequences; around 93% occur once, and the top ten carry 0.63%. Sample: CD8+ T cells from PBMCs. The receptors derive from a human donor with Susac syndrome.

This clonotype was seen a handful of times. The rearrangement joins TRBV25-1 to TRBJ2-7; weak D call: TRBD1 (5 bases). Trimming shortened V by 5 bases and J by 6 bases, and 17 bases separated the two germline ends. Germline lookup yields CDR1 MGHDK and CDR2 SYGVNS. The CDR3 covers 14 residues. The CDR3: CASSLMGRDVEQYF. The CDR3 DNA reads TGTGCCAGCAGTCTTATGGGGCGCGACGTCGAGCAGTACTTC.

The rearrangement uses TRBV9 and TRBJ1-4; D is possibly TRBD1 (5 bases). Germline values: CDR1 SGDLS, CDR2 YYNGEE. The CDR3 sequence is 16 residues long. The ends were cut back, 4 bases at V and 0 bases at J, with 13 bases in the middle. CDR3 in amino acids: CASSPVARATNEKLFF. As DNA, the CDR3 is TGTGCCAGCAGCCCAGTGGCCAGGGCAACTAATGAAAAACTGTTTTTT.

V and J are TRBV13 and TRBJ2-1; tentatively, D is TRBD2 (6 bases). The CDR3 is 14 residues long. Germline V lookup: CDR1 PRHDT, CDR2 FYEKMQ (reference sequence). The V and J ends lost 5 bases and 6 bases respectively, with 14 bases between them. The CDR3 DNA follows: TGTGCCAGCAGCCCCCCAGGAGGGTCCAATGAGCAGTTCTTC. It translates to CASSPPGGSNEQFF.

The chain has TRBV2 and TRBJ1-4, with D hard to call. V was pared by 2 bases and J by 8 bases, with 3 bases between. Germline lookup yields CDR1 SNHLY and CDR2 FYNNEI. The CDR3 loop spans 11 amino acids. The CDR3 here is CASSETEKLFF. The CDR3, as DNA: TGTGCCAGCAGTGAAACAGAAAAACTGTTTTTT.

This clonotype appeared a single time. The V and J genes are TRBV19 and TRBJ1-1; D gene unclear. The germline CDR1 and CDR2 sequences are LNHDA and SQIVND (reference sequence). CDR3 size: 14 residues. Trimming removed 6 bases from V and 2 bases from J, with 13 bases in between. For the CDR3, the DNA is TGTGCCAGTAGCCCCTTAGACCGAAACACTGAAGCTTTCTTT. Residues: CASSPLDRNTEAFF. Complete variable domain (other parts from reference TRBV19 and TRBJ1-1): DGGITQSPKYLFRKEGQNVTLSCEQNLNHDAMYWYRQDPGQGLRLIYYSQIVNDFQKGDIAEGYSVSREKKESFPLTVTSAQKNPTAFYLCASSPLDRNTEAFFGQGTRLTVV.

This clonotype was observed once. V gene TRBV4-2 combines with J gene TRBJ1-1; D may be TRBD1 (5 bases). There are 16 residues in the CDR3. Trimming left V 0 bases short and J 1 base short, with 12 bases between. CDR1 and CDR2 (germline): LGHNA, YNFKEQ. Here the CDR3 reads CASSQDLSQANTEAFF. The CDR3 coding sequence is TGTGCCAGCAGCCAAGACCTCTCACAGGCGAACACTGAAGCTTTCTTT.

This sequence joins TRBV27 and TRBJ1-2; 9 bases match TRBD1. V lost 6 bases and J lost 3; bases outside the gene matches: 8. This CDR3 has 15 residues. Germline lookup yields CDR1 MNHEY and CDR2 SMNVEV (reference sequence). This CDR3 is CASRSTGGAHYGYTF. In nucleotides, the CDR3 is TGTGCCAGCAGATCAACAGGGGGCGCTCACTATGGCTACACCTTC.

The chain couples TRBV28 to TRBJ1-6; 7 bases fit TRBD1. The CDR3 has 15 amino acids. The V gene's germline CDR1 is MDHEN and CDR2 SYDVKM. V was pared by 6 bases and J by 11 bases, with 13 bases of the junction left unmatched. The CDR3 protein is CASRTGTGAVTPLHF. The CDR3 region has the DNA TGTGCCAGCAGGACAGGTACAGGGGCCGTTACACCCCTCCACTTT.

The V and J genes are TRBV7-9 and TRBJ1-5; 8 bases map to TRBD1. V lost 5 bases and J lost 3; bases outside the gene matches: 3. The CDR3 covers 14 residues. Germline assignment: CDR1 SEHNR and CDR2 FQNEAQ (reference sequence). The CDR3 region has the DNA TGTGCCAGCAGCCAGACAGGGGTCAATCAGCCCCAGCATTTT. Its protein product is CASSQTGVNQPQHF.

The CDR3 nucleotides read TGTGCCAGCAGCTTGAGCGGCCTGCAAGCTTTCTTT. Residues: CASSLSGLQAFF. J is TRBJ1-1 and V is TRBV5-6; D gene unclear. Trimming took off 1 base at V and 9 bases at J, with 10 bases between the two ends. This CDR3 region has 12 residues. In germline, CDR1 is SGHDT, CDR2 YYEEEE.

The chain joins TRBV14 to TRBJ2-3, with 9 bases matching TRBD2. V lost 7 bases to trimming and J lost 6 bases; unmatched junction nucleotides: 23. CDR1 is SGHDN and CDR2 is FVKESK in the germline V gene. The CDR3 runs to 19 residues. The CDR3 coding sequence is TGTGCCAGCACCCCGGGGGGACTAGCTATTTCGTCAAACGGGGATACGCAGTATTTT. Its protein is CASTPGGLAISSNGDTQYF.

The chain is built from TRBV7-9 and TRBJ2-3; D might be TRBD1 (6 bases). Trimming took off 4 bases at V and 2 bases at J, with 19 bases between the two ends. CDR1 and CDR2 from the germline V gene are SEHNR and FQNEAQ (reference sequence). The CDR3 extends over 17 amino acids. The CDR3: CASSSSPRQGFTDTQYF. The DNA for the CDR3 is TGTGCCAGCAGCTCGAGTCCGAGGCAGGGGTTCACAGATACGCAGTATTTT.

V usage is TRBV20-1 and J usage is TRBJ1-3; D not certain. The V end was cut by 6 bases, the J end by 4 bases, with 10 bases between. Germline V CDR1 and CDR2: DFQATT, SNEGSKA (reference sequence). The CDR3 consists of 12 residues. The CDR3: CSAHRVGNTIYF. The CDR3 DNA reads TGCAGTGCCCACCGAGTAGGAAACACCATATATTTT.

The chain is built from TRBV3-1 and TRBJ2-7; D unresolved. Trimming pared 3 bases from V and 4 bases from J, leaving 13 bases between. This CDR3 is built from 14 residues. CDR1 and CDR2 from the germline V gene are LGHDT and YNNKEL (reference sequence). The CDR3 loop reads CASSQGIGDYEQYF. The CDR3, as DNA: TGTGCCAGCAGCCAGGGCATTGGGGATTACGAGCAGTACTTC.

The rearrangement links TRBV12-3 or TRBV12-4 to TRBJ2-7, with TRBD1 as a possible D gene (5 bases). This CDR3 has 13 residues. V lost 3 bases, J lost 5 bases, and 11 bases lay in between. CDR3 sequence reads: CASSFLQGNEQYF. CDR3 coding DNA: TGTGCCAGCAGTTTCCTCCAGGGCAACGAGCAGTACTTC.

The chain combines TRBV7-2 with TRBJ2-1; D not resolved. V lost 2 bases and J lost 10, with 6 bases in between. The CDR3 covers 11 residues. The germline V gene has CDR1 SGHTA and CDR2 FQGNSA. The CDR3 region is CASSLYLEQFF. The CDR3 bases are TGTGCCAGCAGCTTATATTTAGAGCAGTTCTTC.

V and J are TRBV13 and TRBJ1-1; maybe TRBD1 (5 bases). The CDR3 consists of 15 residues. The germline V and J ends were trimmed by 4 bases and 0 bases, with 12 bases remaining between them. Per the germline V gene, CDR1 is PRHDT and CDR2 is FYEKMQ (reference sequence). CDR3 nucleotide sequence: TGTGCCAGCAGCTATGAGGGGACGCTGAACACTGAAGCTTTCTTT. It encodes CASSYEGTLNTEAFF.

Here the CDR3 DNA reads TGCAGTGCCCGACCCGTTTCCGACCCCAGCACAGATACGCAGTATTTT. Its translation: CSARPVSDPSTDTQYF. The chain joins TRBV20-1 to TRBJ2-3; D gene unclear. The CDR3 sequence is 16 residues long. Trimming pared 6 bases from V and 0 bases from J, leaving 19 bases between. Germline V gene data show CDR1 as DFQATT and CDR2 as SNEGSKA (reference sequence).

The rearrangement uses TRBV7-9 and TRBJ2-7; 9 bases are shared with TRBD1. CDR1 is SEHNR, CDR2 FQNEAQ, per germline (reference sequence). The CDR3 extends over 16 amino acids. J gave up 4 bases and V 2 bases, and 9 bases lay outside the gene matches. The CDR3 region has the DNA TGTGCCAGCAGCTTAATTATAGGGACAGGGCTATACGAGCAGTACTTC. This encodes CASSLIIGTGLYEQYF.

The chain joins TRBV14 to TRBJ2-3; perhaps D is TRBD1 or TRBD2 (5 bases each). In germline, CDR1 is SGHDN, CDR2 FVKESK. Trimming removed 0 bases from V and 6 bases from J, with 13 bases in between. The CDR3 totals 15 residues. CDR3 in amino acids: CASSQEGASWDTQYF. CDR3 DNA: TGTGCCAGCAGCCAAGAAGGGGCTAGCTGGGATACGCAGTATTTT.